The rows below give T cell receptor beta chains drawn from one sample of a study of identical twins. TCRdb passed the 5' RACE reads through MiXCR, listing each CDR3 protein once. This sample yields some 330,000 distinct CDR3 sequences, of which 8.5% to 10% are seen a single time; 8.5% to 10% belongs to the top ten. The source material was naive T cells sorted from blood. All receptors come from a woman aged 45 to 65 in good health. The CDR3 runs from the conserved cysteine through the conserved F or W. A D gene is named only where the DNA matches it firmly. Not every row has a clone size; where given, it reads once, few, many or a size class.

J gene	V gene	clone size	D gene	CDR3 DNA	CDR3 protein
TRBJ2-1	TRBV4-1	few	TRBD2	TGCGCCAGCAGCCAAGGGATACTAGCGGGAGGGCTGGGAGAGCAGTTCTTC	CASSQGILAGGLGEQFF
TRBJ2-5	TRBV2	few	-	TGTGCCAGCAGTGAAGGAGACTATCAAGAGACCCAGTACTTC	CASSEGDYQETQYF
TRBJ2-1	TRBV20-1	many	-	TGCAGCCCCTTTCAGGGAGCTACCTACAATGAGCAGTTCTTC	CSPFQGATYNEQFF
TRBJ1-1	TRBV29-1	many	-	TGCAGCGGTGGGATGAACACTGAAGCTTTCTTT	CSGGMNTEAFF
TRBJ2-1	TRBV18	few	TRBD1	TGTGCCAGCTCGAAACAGGGGGCCGGACACAATGAGCAGTTCTTC	CASSKQGAGHNEQFF
TRBJ2-7	TRBV10-3	few	TRBD2	TGTGCCATCAGTGTGACTAGCGGGAGCTACGAGCAGTACTTC	CAISVTSGSYEQYF
TRBJ2-7	TRBV29-1	-	-	TGCAGCGTTGAAGACCCAGCCTCCTACGAGCAGTACTTC	CSVEDPASYEQYF
TRBJ1-1	TRBV5-1	many	-	TGCGCCAGCAACCTCCTTTCCATGAACACTGAAGCTTTCTTT	CASNLLSMNTEAFF
TRBJ2-1	TRBV6-1	few	-	TGTGCCAGCTTACCCCTCCCCGTAACCTACAATGAGCAGTTCTTC	CASLPLPVTYNEQFF
TRBJ1-1	TRBV11-2	-	-	TGTGCCAGCAGTCGGAGTAACAGGGTTAACACTGAAGCTTTCTTT	CASSRSNRVNTEAFF
TRBJ2-2	TRBV5-1	many	TRBD2	TGCGCCAGCAGCTTGGGACTAGCGGGGGGCTTCCAGAACACCGGGGAGCTGTTTTTT	CASSLGLAGGFQNTGELFF
TRBJ1-1	TRBV7-8	many	TRBD1	TGTGCCAGCAGGAACAGGGGGCGGCGAATGAACACTGAAGCTTTCTTT	CASRNRGRRMNTEAFF
TRBJ2-1	TRBV19	few	TRBD2	TGTGCCAGTAGTAGGAAGACTAGCGGAATCAAGAATGAGCAGTTCTTC	CASSRKTSGIKNEQFF
TRBJ2-3	TRBV6-6	-	-	TGTGCCAGCAGTTACTTGGCTAGCGCCACAGATACGCAGTATTTT	CASSYLASATDTQYF
TRBJ2-4	TRBV5-1	few	TRBD1	TGCGCCAGCAGCTTGGGACAGGGGGTAGCCAAAAACATTCAGTACTTC	CASSLGQGVAKNIQYF
TRBJ2-1	TRBV20-1	-	-	TGCAGTGCCACCAATCCTGTCCGGAATGAGCAGTTCTTC	CSATNPVRNEQFF
TRBJ1-3	TRBV18	many	-	TGTGCCAGCTCACCGGGGACCGGAAACACCATATATTTT	CASSPGTGNTIYF
TRBJ2-2	TRBV12-3/TRBV12-4	many	-	TGTGCCAGCAGCTTTATAGCCGGGGAGCTGTTTTTT	CASSFIAGELFF
TRBJ2-1	TRBV24-1	many	TRBD2	TGTGCCACCAGTGAGACTAGCGGGAACTACAATGAGCAGTTCTTC	CATSETSGNYNEQFF
TRBJ2-7	TRBV30	-	-	TGTGCCTGGAGACAGGGTTACGAGCAGTACTTC	CAWRQGYEQYF
TRBJ2-1	TRBV29-1	few	TRBD2	TGCAGCGTCATAAGCGGGAGGGCCAATGAGCAGTTCTTC	CSVISGRANEQFF
TRBJ2-7	TRBV12-3/TRBV12-4	many	-	TGTGCCAGCAGTTCCAAGTACGAGCAGTACTTC	CASSSKYEQYF
TRBJ1-1	TRBV7-9	many	TRBD1	TGTGCCAGCAGCTTGGCCGGGACAGAGAACACTGAAGCTTTCTTT	CASSLAGTENTEAFF
TRBJ2-1	TRBV5-1	many	TRBD2	TGCGCCAGCAGCGGGGGACTAGCGGGACCTCCCAATGAGCAGTTCTTC	CASSGGLAGPPNEQFF
TRBJ1-2	TRBV7-9	-	TRBD1	TGTGCCAGCCTAGGGACAGGTCGGCCTAACTATGGCTACACCTTC	CASLGTGRPNYGYTF